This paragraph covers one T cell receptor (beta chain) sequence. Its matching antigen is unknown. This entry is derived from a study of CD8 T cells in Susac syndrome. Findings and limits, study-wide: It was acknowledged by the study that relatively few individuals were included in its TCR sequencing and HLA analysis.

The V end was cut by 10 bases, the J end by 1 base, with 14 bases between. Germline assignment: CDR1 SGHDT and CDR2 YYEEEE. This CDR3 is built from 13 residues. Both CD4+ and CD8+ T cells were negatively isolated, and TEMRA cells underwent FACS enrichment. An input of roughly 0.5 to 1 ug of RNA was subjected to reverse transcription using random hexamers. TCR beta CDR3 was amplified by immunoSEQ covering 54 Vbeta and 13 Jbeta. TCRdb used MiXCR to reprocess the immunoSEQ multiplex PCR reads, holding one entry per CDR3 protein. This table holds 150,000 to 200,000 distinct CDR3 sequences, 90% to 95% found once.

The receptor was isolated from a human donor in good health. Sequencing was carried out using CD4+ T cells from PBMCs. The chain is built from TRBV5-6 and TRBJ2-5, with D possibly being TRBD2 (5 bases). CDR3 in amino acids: CAGGRLPQETQYF. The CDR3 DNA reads TGTGCCGGAGGAAGACTGCCCCAAGAGACCCAGTACTTC.